This TCR beta chain comes out of a study of regulatory T cells in long-lasting Graves disease (dated by TCRdb to the early 2020s). Context from the whole study: Persistent Graves' disease meant more than 5 years of antithyroid drug treatment with TSH receptor autoantibodies that stayed positive. The study was registered as a clinical trial and conducted in China. Persistent Graves' disease patients in the clinical cohort had taken antithyroid drugs for 8 to 12 years on average. Patients with persistent Graves' disease were compared with patients with newly diagnosed Graves' disease using TCR sequencing and RNA sequencing of peripheral blood. A total of 33 samples underwent TCR sequencing: about 13 from persistent and approximately 20 from newly diagnosed Graves' disease patients.

V has 1 base trimmed and J has 0 bases trimmed; junction bases matching no gene number 5. CDR1 is given as SGHDT and CDR2 as YYEEEE, both from the germline V gene. The CDR3, cysteine through phenylalanine, is 17 amino acids long. Of the read, only the CDR3 DNA is kept; its 51 bases are in frame from base 1. Points on this clonotype: The antigen this receptor binds is unknown. No clone much larger than this one lies a single base away; base qualities are absent.

The paper's findings and limits, for the study overall: Only the TCR beta chain was sequenced and analyzed. TRBV28, TRBJ1-2 and TRBJ2-5 were preferentially used in persistent disease, while TRBV20-1 and TRBJ2-1 were favored in newly diagnosed disease. Lower TCR Shannon entropy and fewer highly expanded clones were observed in persistent Graves' disease patients than in newly diagnosed patients, which suggested clonal expansion. Because the primary lesion, thyroid tissue, could not be accessed, the study looked at peripheral blood alone. A larger number of public clonotypes was shared among persistent patients (over 2,500) than among newly diagnosed patients (roughly 930). The authors noted that the small sample size was a limitation that may lower accuracy.

The method behind the library was multiplex PCR. The instrument given in TCRdb is Illumina HiSeq 4000. To build TCR beta libraries, CDR3 regions were amplified by Arm-PCR using iRepertoire HTBI primers. PCR products were gel purified before sequencing. Regarding the original processing steps: Across samples, 60 to 70 TRBV and roughly 13 TRBJ segments were identified and used for gene usage analysis of CDR3 amino acid clonotypes. Filtered high-quality paired reads were merged into contigs using COPE and FqMerger. BLAST was used to align contigs to IMGT TRBV, TRBD and TRBJ reference genes, with CDR3 defined following IMGT. Any clonotype with a frequency above 0.1% was counted as a highly expanded clone. Shannon entropy was used to measure repertoire diversity, and the Gini coefficient was used to measure V-J evenness. Public clonotypes were defined as clonotypes shared by more than one individual. TCRdb's own reprocessing of the public reads used fastp at Q25 and MiXCR and kept productive beta chains. When rows share a CDR3 protein, they turn into one entry using the most common DNA and genes. The V and J calls reflect TCRdb's pipeline rather than the authors' work. The sample profile shows 250,000 to 300,000 distinct CDR3 sequences; roughly a fifth of them were found once. The ten largest clones represent around three fifths of the sample.

The meaning of the sample's time point label: persistent/refractory GD, antithyroid drugs over 5 years with positive TRAb. For both TCR sequencing and RNA sequencing, RNA was extracted from PBMCs in TRIzol. The diagnosis of Graves' disease was made according to American Thyroid Association guidelines. The patients came from an endocrinology department in Xi'an, China. From each patient, roughly 9 milliliters of peripheral blood was collected into an EDTA anticoagulant tube. Ficoll Paque Plus density gradient separation was used to isolate PBMCs, and no further T cell sorting was done. An Agilent 2100 Bioanalyzer and agarose gel were used to assess RNA quality, and a NanoDrop 2000 was used to measure RNA concentration.

This TCR derives from a female donor with Graves disease. The chain is encoded by TRBV5-6 joined to TRBJ2-3, with 10 bases matching TRBD2. The specimen comprised peripheral blood mononuclear cells (PBMCs), sampled when the disease was refractory, from a patient treated with antithyroid drugs. The DNA sequence is TGTGCCAGCAGCTTGATTCGGACTAGCGGAAGCACAGATACGCAGTATTTT. Its protein product is CASSLIRTSGSTDTQYF.